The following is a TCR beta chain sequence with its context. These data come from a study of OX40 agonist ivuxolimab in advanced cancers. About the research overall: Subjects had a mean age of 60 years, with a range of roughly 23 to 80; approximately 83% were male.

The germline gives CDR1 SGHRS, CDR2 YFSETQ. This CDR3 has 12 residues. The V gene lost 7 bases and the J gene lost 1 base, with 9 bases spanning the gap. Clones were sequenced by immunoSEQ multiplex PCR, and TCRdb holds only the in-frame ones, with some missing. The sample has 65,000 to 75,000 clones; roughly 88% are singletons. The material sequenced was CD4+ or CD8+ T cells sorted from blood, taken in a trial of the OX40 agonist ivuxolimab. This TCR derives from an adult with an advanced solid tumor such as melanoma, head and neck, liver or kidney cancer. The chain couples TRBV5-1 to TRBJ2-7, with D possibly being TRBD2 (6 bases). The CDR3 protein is CASGTVSYEQYF. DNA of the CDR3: TGCGCCAGCGGGACTGTTTCCTACGAGCAGTACTTC.